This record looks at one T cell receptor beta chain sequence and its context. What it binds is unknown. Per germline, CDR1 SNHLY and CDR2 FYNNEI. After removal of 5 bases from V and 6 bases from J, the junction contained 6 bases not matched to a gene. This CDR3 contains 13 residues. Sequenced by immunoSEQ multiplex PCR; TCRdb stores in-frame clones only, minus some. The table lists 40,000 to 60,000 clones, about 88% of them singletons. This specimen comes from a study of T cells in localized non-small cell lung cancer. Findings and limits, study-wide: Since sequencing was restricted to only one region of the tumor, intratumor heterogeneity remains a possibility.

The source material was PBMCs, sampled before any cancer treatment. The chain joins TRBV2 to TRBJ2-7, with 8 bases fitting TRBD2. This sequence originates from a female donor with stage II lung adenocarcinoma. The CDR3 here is CASSSSGGREQYF. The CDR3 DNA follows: TGTGCCAGCAGTTCGAGCGGGGGCCGCGAGCAGTACTTC. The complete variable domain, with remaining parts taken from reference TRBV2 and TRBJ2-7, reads EPEVTQTPSHQVTQMGQEVILRCVPISNHLYFYWYRQILGQKVEFLVSFYNNEISEKSEIFDDQFSVERPDGSNFTLKIRSTKLEDSAMYFCASSSSGGREQYFGPGTRLTVT.